A single sample gave rise to the 2 T cell receptor beta chains below, sequenced in a study of T cells after yellow fever vaccination. TCRdb analysed the 5' RACE reads with MiXCR anew, one entry per CDR3 protein. The sample has around 500,000 distinct CDR3 sequences, around a fifth seen once; the top ten hold about a sixth. Sample: PBMCs, taken approximately 20 days after the first yellow fever vaccination. The source of these receptors is a man aged 18-30 years who received the YFV17D yellow fever vaccine.

This clonotype was observed a handful of times. Written as DNA, the CDR3 is TGTGCCAGCAGCTTGAGGGACAAATACGAGCAGTACGTC. Amino acid sequence: CASSLRDKYEQYV. The chain recombines TRBV5-6 with TRBJ2-7; perhaps TRBD1 as D (6 bases). CDR1 and CDR2 (germline): SGHDT, YYEEEE. CDR3 length: 13 amino acids. V dropped 1 base and J dropped 4 bases, with 9 bases sitting between them.

The chain carries TRBV7-8 and TRBJ1-5, with no clear D. This CDR3 is built from 15 residues. Trimming removed 5 bases at V and 0 bases at J, with 11 bases between. Germline V CDR1 and CDR2: SGHVS, FQNEAQ. The CDR3: CASSPRLYSNQPQHF. DNA of the CDR3: TGTGCCAGCAGCCCTAGGCTATATAGCAATCAGCCCCAGCATTTT.